The 24 T cell receptor beta chains reported below all come from one sample, sequenced in a study of siplizumab effects on memory and regulatory T cells. Profiled with immunoSEQ multiplex PCR; TCRdb holds only in-frame clones, not every one. The sample lists roughly 100,000 clones; more than 85% were seen once. Material for sequencing was Tregs sorted from blood. Receptors were obtained from a human donor in good health.

The chain uses TRBV6-1 and TRBJ1-2; D is ambiguous. Germline lookup yields CDR1 MNHNS and CDR2 SASEGT. The germline V and J ends were trimmed by 1 base and 3 bases, with 9 bases remaining between them. The CDR3 sequence is 14 residues long. As DNA, the CDR3 is TGTGCCAGCAGTGAAGTGCCAGGAGACTATGGCTACACCTTC. Its translation: CASSEVPGDYGYTF.

CDR3 sequence: CASSQGGKASNQPQHF. The CDR3 DNA sequence: TGTGCCAGCAGCCAAGGAGGGAAAGCTAGCAATCAGCCCCAGCATTTT. The V call is TRBV4-2, the J call TRBJ1-5; D unresolved. Germline-derived CDR1 and CDR2 are LGHNA and YNFKEQ. With 1 base removed from V and 0 bases from J, the gap between germline ends came to 10 bases. The CDR3 covers 16 residues.

The rearrangement uses TRBV5-1 and TRBJ2-3; 8 bases fit TRBD1. The CDR3 is 14 residues long. CDR1 and CDR2 (germline): SGHRS, YFSETQ. V gave up 7 bases and J gave up 8 bases; unmatched junction bases: 12. The CDR3 reads CASYRDRWDRTQYF. As DNA, the CDR3 is TGCGCCAGCTACCGGGACAGGTGGGACCGTACGCAGTATTTT.

The CDR3 region has the DNA TGTGCCAGCAGCGCCTGGACAACCTACTATGGCTACACCTTC. Its protein is CASSAWTTYYGYTF. The chain carries TRBV7-2 and TRBJ1-2, with D tentatively TRBD1 (5 bases). The CDR3 is 14 residues long. Per germline, CDR1 SGHTA and CDR2 FQGNSA. V dropped 5 bases and J dropped 3 bases, with 13 bases sitting between them. Complete variable domain (other parts from reference TRBV7-2 and TRBJ1-2): GAGVSQSPSNKVTEKGKDVELRCDPISGHTALYWYRQSLGQGLEFLIYFQGNSAPDKSGLPSDRFSAERTGGSVSTLTIQRTQQEDSAVYLCASSAWTTYYGYTFGSGTRLTVV.

The chain is built from TRBV6-1 and TRBJ1-2; TRBD1 is a possible D gene (5 bases). Germline CDR1 and CDR2: MNHNS and SASEGT. The V and J ends lost 10 bases and 1 base respectively, with 19 bases between them. The CDR3 sequence is 15 residues long. CDR3 residues: CATVTAGRGNYGYTF. The CDR3 coding sequence is TGTGCCACCGTTACGGCGGGACGGGGTAACTATGGCTACACCTTC.

This clone was counted only a few times. The genes are TRBV4-1 and TRBJ1-2; D call uncertain. Germline V lookup: CDR1 MGHRA, CDR2 YSYEKL. V was shortened by 1 base and J by 5 bases, with 11 bases between the two germline ends. The CDR3 spans 14 residues. The CDR3 region is CASSQGAGRYGYTF. In DNA, the CDR3 is TGCGCCAGCAGCCAAGGGGCCGGGCGATATGGCTACACCTTC.

The genes are TRBV9 and TRBJ2-2; TRBD2 agrees at 14 bases. Germline V gene data show CDR1 as SGDLS and CDR2 as YYNGEE. V lost 0 bases, J lost 3 bases, and 1 base stayed unmatched. The CDR3 extends over 17 amino acids. The CDR3 is CASSVGTSGRYTGELFF. The CDR3 nucleotides are TGTGCCAGCAGCGTAGGGACTAGCGGGAGGTACACCGGGGAGCTGTTTTTT.

The V call is TRBV7-9, the J call TRBJ1-2, with D tentatively TRBD1 (6 bases). The CDR3 totals 13 residues. CDR1 is SEHNR, CDR2 FQNEAQ, per germline (reference sequence). V was clipped by 5 bases and J by 4 bases, with 11 bases between them. CDR3 sequence: CASSLDSPYGYTF. The CDR3 DNA sequence: TGTGCCAGCAGCCTGGACAGTCCCTATGGCTACACCTTC.

This clone was detected only a few times. V usage is TRBV10-3 and J usage is TRBJ1-2, with 10 bases fitting TRBD1. The germline CDR1 and CDR2 sequences are ENHRY and SYGVKD. Trimming at V came to 6 bases and at J to 3 bases, leaving 1 base not matched to a gene. CDR3 length: 13 residues. The CDR3 DNA follows: TGTGCCATCAGAGGACAGGGGGACTATGGCTACACCTTC. Translating gives CAIRGQGDYGYTF.

The chain employs TRBV10-1 and TRBJ2-3; D gene unclear. The CDR3 has 13 amino acids. V lost 3 bases and J lost 6, with 10 bases in between. In germline, CDR1 is WNHNN, CDR2 SYGVQD (reference sequence). The CDR3 reads CASSDQASDTQYF. The DNA for the CDR3 is TGCGCCAGCAGTGATCAAGCTTCGGATACGCAGTATTTT.

V is TRBV11-2 and J is TRBJ2-7; D unresolved. V was cut by 5 bases and J by 3 bases, with 14 bases left in between. Per germline, CDR1 SGHAT and CDR2 FQNNGV. The CDR3 is made up of 14 amino acids. The DNA of the CDR3 is TGTGCCAGCAGCCGCAGCGATACCGGCTACGAGCAGTACTTC. Translation: CASSRSDTGYEQYF.

This chain joins TRBV5-1 and TRBJ1-2; 7 positions agree with TRBD1. Trimming removed 5 bases from V and 4 bases from J; junction bases left unmatched: 8. Looked up from germline, CDR1 is SGHRS and CDR2 is YFSETQ. The CDR3 loop spans 14 amino acids. In DNA form, the CDR3 reads TGCGCCAGCAGTCCCGGGACAGATAGCTATGGCTACACCTTC. It yields the protein CASSPGTDSYGYTF.

V gene TRBV2 combines with J gene TRBJ2-5, with 7 bases aligning to TRBD1. The V segment lost 6 bases and the J segment 4 bases; nucleotides outside the gene matches: 11. The CDR3 runs to 15 residues. Germline values: CDR1 SNHLY, CDR2 FYNNEI. CDR3 in DNA: TGTGCCAGCAGCCGCCGACAGGGTTTGGGAGAGACCCAGTACTTC. It translates to CASSRRQGLGETQYF.

This chain links TRBV29-1 with TRBJ1-2; unclear D gene. The germline V and J ends were trimmed by 4 bases and 4 bases, with 4 bases remaining between them. Germline CDR1 is SQVTM and CDR2 is ANQGSEA. The CDR3 totals 10 residues. The CDR3 DNA sequence: TGCAGCGTTGGTGGCTATGGCTACACCTTC. Its translation is CSVGGYGYTF.

In DNA form, the CDR3 reads TGTGCCAGCAGTGTTGCCAGGGAGTCTGGAAACACCATATATTTT. It encodes CASSVARESGNTIYF. J is TRBJ1-3 and V is TRBV2; D might be TRBD1 (5 bases). CDR3 length: 15 amino acids. In germline, CDR1 is SNHLY, CDR2 FYNNEI. Trimming shortened V by 4 bases and J by 1 base, and 11 bases separated the two germline ends.

This sequence joins TRBV19 and TRBJ2-2, with D uncertain. This CDR3 is built from 14 residues. The germline V gene has CDR1 LNHDA and CDR2 SQIVND (reference sequence). V was pared by 1 base and J by 5 bases, with 8 bases between. In nucleotides, the CDR3 is TGTGCCAGTAGTATAGTCCTAACGACCGGGGAGCTGTTTTTT. It codes for CASSIVLTTGELFF.

The rearrangement links TRBV4-1 to TRBJ2-6, with D maybe TRBD1 (6 bases). V dropped 7 bases and J dropped 2 bases, with 15 bases sitting between them. In germline, CDR1 is MGHRA, CDR2 YSYEKL. The CDR3 totals 16 residues. In DNA form, the CDR3 reads TGCGCCAGCAACCAGGGGTTAGGGGCTGGGGCCAACGTCCTGACTTTC. Protein product: CASNQGLGAGANVLTF.

This clone was detected only once. This chain joins TRBV27 and TRBJ2-1, with D maybe TRBD2 (6 bases). Germline CDR1 reads MNHEY; CDR2 reads SMNVEV (reference sequence). This CDR3 contains 14 residues. The V end lost 5 bases, the J end lost 3 bases, and 11 bases lay between the germline ends. CDR3 nucleotides: TGTGCCAGCAGTCCGGGACTCCGCTACAATGAGCAGTTCTTC. It yields the protein CASSPGLRYNEQFF.

The rearrangement links TRBV7-2 to TRBJ2-7, with 7 bases lining up with TRBD1. The V and J ends lost 5 bases and 6 bases, in that order; junction bases with no gene match: 16. CDR3 length: 16 residues. Germline CDR1 is SGHTA and CDR2 is FQGNSA. The CDR3 sequence: CASSPGQVAGRSEQYF. The CDR3 nucleotides read TGTGCCAGCAGCCCCGGACAGGTCGCGGGTCGGTCCGAGCAGTACTTC.

This chain uses TRBV6-6 with TRBJ2-7; 9 positions agree with TRBD1. Trimming cost V 5 bases and J 4 bases; bases outside gene matches: 9. The CDR3 is made up of 15 amino acids. Germline V gives CDR1 MNHNY, CDR2 SVGAGI (reference sequence). The chain's CDR3 is CASSTRTGGWYEQYF. In nucleotides, the CDR3 is TGTGCCAGCAGTACCCGCACAGGGGGCTGGTACGAGCAGTACTTC.

The V call is TRBV5-3, the J call TRBJ1-1; maybe TRBD1 (5 bases). TRBV5-3 is given ORF status, its function remaining uncertain. The V end lost 8 bases, the J end lost 5 bases, and 22 bases lay between the germline ends. There are 15 residues in the CDR3. CDR3 region: CASQPVHLGGTEAFF. CDR3 in DNA: TGTGCCAGTCAACCGGTCCACCTCGGGGGAACTGAAGCTTTCTTT.

The rearrangement links TRBV5-4 to TRBJ2-2; 10 nucleotides match TRBD2. Germline assignment: CDR1 SGHNT and CDR2 YYREEE (reference sequence). The CDR3 loop spans 19 amino acids. V shed 4 bases and J 1 base; nucleotides not matched to a gene: 13. The CDR3 is CASSPTPAGGPGNTGELFF. DNA for the CDR3: TGTGCCAGCAGCCCGACCCCAGCGGGAGGGCCGGGGAACACCGGGGAGCTGTTTTTT.

This clone has a single count. The V and J genes are TRBV5-1 and TRBJ1-6; D is undetermined. V lost 2 bases to trimming and J lost 3 bases, with 12 bases between them. The CDR3 covers 16 residues. Germline V gene sequence: CDR1 SGHRS, CDR2 YFSETQ. Here the CDR3 reads CASSFTHQLYNSPLHF. For the CDR3, the DNA is TGCGCCAGCAGCTTCACCCACCAACTCTATAATTCACCCCTCCACTTT. Full variable domain (rest looked up from reference TRBV5-1 and TRBJ1-6): KAGVTQTPRYLIKTRGQQVTLSCSPISGHRSVSWYQQTPGQGLQFLFEYFSETQRNKGNFPGRFSGRQFSNSRSEMNVSTLELGDSALYLCASSFTHQLYNSPLHFGNGTRLTVT.

The genes are TRBV5-4 and TRBJ1-1, with D tentatively TRBD1 (6 bases). Trimming removed 3 bases from V and 2 bases from J, with 14 bases in between. Germline-derived CDR1 and CDR2 are SGHNT and YYREEE (reference sequence). This CDR3 contains 15 residues. The CDR3 reads CASSWGGGHNTEAFF. The CDR3 DNA is TGTGCCAGCAGCTGGGGAGGGGGGCATAACACTGAAGCTTTCTTT.